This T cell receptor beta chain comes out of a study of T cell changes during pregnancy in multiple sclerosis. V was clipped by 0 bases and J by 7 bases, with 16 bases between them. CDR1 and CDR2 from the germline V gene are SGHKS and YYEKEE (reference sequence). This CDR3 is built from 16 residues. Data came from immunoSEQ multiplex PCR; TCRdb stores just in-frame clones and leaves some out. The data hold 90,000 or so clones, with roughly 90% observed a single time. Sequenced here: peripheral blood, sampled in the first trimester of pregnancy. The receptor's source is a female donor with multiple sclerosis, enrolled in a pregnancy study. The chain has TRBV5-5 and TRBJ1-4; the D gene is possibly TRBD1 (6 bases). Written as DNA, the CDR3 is TGTGCCAGCAGCTTGGTGGAGTCAGGGGACGGTGAAAAACTGTTTTTT. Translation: CASSLVESGDGEKLFF.